This entry describes one TCR beta chain. The record originates from a study of blood T cell repertoires in COVID-19. As for the study in general: Whether acute or convalescent, the COVID-19 samples came from the United States, Italy and Spain. Sources were T cells, B-cell-depleted T cells, or PBMCs; the material itself was cDNA or gDNA.

Per the study methods: Estimates of nucleated cell counts were drawn from the amplification of reference gene primers. Assay used: immunoSEQ multiplex PCR; TCRdb lists only in-frame clones, some missing. Clonal size and the V and J genes are those of that table, whereas D and trimming came from the DNA. Of under 250,000 clones in the sample, roughly 85% are singletons; the top ten hold approximately 3.8%. The CDR3 loop spans 16 amino acids. Germline lookup yields CDR1 SNHLY and CDR2 FYNNEI. With 6 bases removed from V and 4 bases from J, the gap between germline ends came to 18 bases. This TCR was recovered from an elderly woman with acute or convalescent COVID-19. Sequences were obtained from peripheral blood. The chain recombines TRBV2 with TRBJ1-4; no clear D gene. CDR3 protein: CASSLDTISLNEKLFF. For the CDR3, the DNA is TGTGCCAGCAGCCTCGACACGATCTCCCTTAATGAAAAACTGTTTTTT.